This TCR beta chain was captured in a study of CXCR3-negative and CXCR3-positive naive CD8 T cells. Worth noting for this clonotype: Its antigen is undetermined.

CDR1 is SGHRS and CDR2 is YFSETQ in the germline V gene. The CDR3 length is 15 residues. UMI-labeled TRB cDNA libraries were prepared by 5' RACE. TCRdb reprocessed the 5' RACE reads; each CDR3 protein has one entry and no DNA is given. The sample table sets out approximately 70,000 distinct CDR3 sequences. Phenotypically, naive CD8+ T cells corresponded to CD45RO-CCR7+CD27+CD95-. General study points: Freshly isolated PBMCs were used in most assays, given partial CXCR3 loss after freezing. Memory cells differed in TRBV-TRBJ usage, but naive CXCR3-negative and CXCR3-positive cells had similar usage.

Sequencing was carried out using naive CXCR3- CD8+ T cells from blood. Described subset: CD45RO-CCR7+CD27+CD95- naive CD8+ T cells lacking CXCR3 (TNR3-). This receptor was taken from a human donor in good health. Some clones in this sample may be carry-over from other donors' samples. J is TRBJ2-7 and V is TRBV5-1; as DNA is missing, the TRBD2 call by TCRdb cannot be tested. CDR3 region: CASSQNRDSSYEQYF.